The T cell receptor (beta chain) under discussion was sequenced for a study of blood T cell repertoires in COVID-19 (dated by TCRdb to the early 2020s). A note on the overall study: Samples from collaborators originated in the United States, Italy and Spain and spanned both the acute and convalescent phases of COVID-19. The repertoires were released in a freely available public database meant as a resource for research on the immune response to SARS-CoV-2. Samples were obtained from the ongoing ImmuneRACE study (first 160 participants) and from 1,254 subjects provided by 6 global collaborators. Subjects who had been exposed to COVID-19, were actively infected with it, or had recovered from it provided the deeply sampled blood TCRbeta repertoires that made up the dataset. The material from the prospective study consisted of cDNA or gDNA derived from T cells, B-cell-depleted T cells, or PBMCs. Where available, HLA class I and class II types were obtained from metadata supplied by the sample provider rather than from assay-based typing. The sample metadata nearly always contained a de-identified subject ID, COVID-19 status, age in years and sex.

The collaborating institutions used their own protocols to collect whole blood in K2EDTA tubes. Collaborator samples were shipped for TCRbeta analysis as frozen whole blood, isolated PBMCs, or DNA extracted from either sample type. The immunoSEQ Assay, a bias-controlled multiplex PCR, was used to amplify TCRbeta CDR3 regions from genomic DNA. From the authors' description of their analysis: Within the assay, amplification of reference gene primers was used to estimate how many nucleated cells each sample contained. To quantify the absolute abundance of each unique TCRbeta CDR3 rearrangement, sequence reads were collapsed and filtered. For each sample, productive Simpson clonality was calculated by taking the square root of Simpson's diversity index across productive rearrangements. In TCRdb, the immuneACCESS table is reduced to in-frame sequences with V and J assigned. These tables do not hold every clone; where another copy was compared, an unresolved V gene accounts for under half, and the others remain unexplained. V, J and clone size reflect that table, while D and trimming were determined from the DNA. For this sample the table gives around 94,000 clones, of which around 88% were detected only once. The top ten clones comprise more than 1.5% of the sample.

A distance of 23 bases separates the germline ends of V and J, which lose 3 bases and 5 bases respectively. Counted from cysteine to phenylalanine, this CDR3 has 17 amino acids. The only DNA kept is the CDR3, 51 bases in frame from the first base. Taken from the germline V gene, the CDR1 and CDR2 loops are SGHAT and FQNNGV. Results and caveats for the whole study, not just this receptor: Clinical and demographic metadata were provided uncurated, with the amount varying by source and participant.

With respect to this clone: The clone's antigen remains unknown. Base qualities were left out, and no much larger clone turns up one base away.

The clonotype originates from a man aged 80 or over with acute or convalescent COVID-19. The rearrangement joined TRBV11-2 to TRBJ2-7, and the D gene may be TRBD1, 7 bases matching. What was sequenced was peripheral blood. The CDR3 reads CASSFTGGGGLIDEQYF. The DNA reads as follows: TGTGCCAGCAGCTTTACCGGAGGGGGCGGCCTGATCGACGAGCAGTACTTC.